One sample yielded the 2 T cell receptor beta chains listed below, sequenced in a study of spatial heterogeneity in lung cancer. TCRdb independently ran MiXCR on the 5' RACE reads; one entry per CDR3 protein. This sample has some 120,000 distinct CDR3 sequences, with 12% found just once. As to time point: blood at routine non-recurrence follow-up after resection. Whole RNA, isolated from tumor, nontumor lung or frozen PBMC, was sequenced without prior sorting. The sequencing used PBMCs, collected at follow-up. These receptors came from a male donor with early-stage non-small cell lung cancer.

The chain couples TRBV7-2 to TRBJ2-7; unclear D gene. Germline V CDR1 and CDR2: SGHTA, FQGNSA. The CDR3 totals 15 residues. V lost 1 base to trimming and J lost 2 bases, with 12 bases between them. The CDR3 here is CASSLGGFSTYEQYF. The CDR3 region has the DNA TGTGCCAGCAGCTTAGGAGGTTTTTCCACCTACGAGCAGTACTTC.

This chain's CDR3 is CASSPVRGRGNEQFF. DNA for the CDR3: TGTGCCAGCAGCCCTGTCCGAGGGAGGGGCAATGAGCAGTTCTTC. This chain connects TRBV11-1 to TRBJ2-1, with 7 bases aligning to TRBD2. This CDR3 is built from 15 residues. The V gene's germline CDR1 is SGHAT and CDR2 FQDESV (reference sequence). With V trimmed by 5 bases and J by 6 bases, 10 bases remained unmatched.